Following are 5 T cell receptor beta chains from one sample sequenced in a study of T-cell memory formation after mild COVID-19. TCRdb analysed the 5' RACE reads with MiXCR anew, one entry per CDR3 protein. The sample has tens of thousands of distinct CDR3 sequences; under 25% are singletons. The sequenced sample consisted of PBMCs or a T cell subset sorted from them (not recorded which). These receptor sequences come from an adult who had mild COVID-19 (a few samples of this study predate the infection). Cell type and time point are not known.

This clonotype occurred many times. The CDR3 reads CSASGTGVTGELFF. In nucleotides, the CDR3 is TGCAGTGCTAGCGGGACAGGGGTCACCGGGGAGCTGTTTTTT. The gene calls are TRBV20-1 and TRBJ2-2; TRBD1 aligns across 10 bases. J was trimmed by 4 bases and V by 3 bases; bases with no gene match: 2. Germline V gene lookup returns CDR1 DFQATT and CDR2 SNEGSKA (reference sequence). The CDR3 extends over 14 amino acids.

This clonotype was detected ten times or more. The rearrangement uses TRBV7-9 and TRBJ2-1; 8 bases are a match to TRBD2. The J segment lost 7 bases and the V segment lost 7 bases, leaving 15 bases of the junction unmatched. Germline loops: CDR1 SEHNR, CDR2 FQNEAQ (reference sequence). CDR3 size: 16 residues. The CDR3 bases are TGTGCCAGCACCTTGGGGATTGGGACTAGAGTGAATGAGCAGTTCTTC. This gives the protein CASTLGIGTRVNEQFF.

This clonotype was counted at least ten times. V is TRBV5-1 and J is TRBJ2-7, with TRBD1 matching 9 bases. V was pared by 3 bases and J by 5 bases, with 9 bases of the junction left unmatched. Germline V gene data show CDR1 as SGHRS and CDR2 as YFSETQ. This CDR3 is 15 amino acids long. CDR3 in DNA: TGCGCCAGCAGCTCCGGGACAGGGAATCGCGACGAGCAGTACTTC. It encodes CASSSGTGNRDEQYF.

CDR3 sequence reads: CASSLSGNNNYGYTF. The CDR3 nucleotides are TGTGCCAGCAGCTTGTCAGGGAATAATAACTATGGCTACACCTTC. The genes are TRBV9 and TRBJ1-2; a possible D gene is TRBD1 (5 bases). Germline CDR1 is SGDLS and CDR2 is YYNGEE. The CDR3 runs 15 residues. Trimming took off 4 bases at V and 1 base at J, with 14 bases between the two ends.

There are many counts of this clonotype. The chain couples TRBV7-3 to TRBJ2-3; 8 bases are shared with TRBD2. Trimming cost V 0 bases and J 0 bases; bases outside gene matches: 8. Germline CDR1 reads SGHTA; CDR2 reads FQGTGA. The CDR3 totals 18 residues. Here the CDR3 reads CASSLTFSGGGSTDTQYF. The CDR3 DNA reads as TGTGCCAGCAGCTTAACGTTCAGCGGGGGTGGGAGCACAGATACGCAGTATTTT.